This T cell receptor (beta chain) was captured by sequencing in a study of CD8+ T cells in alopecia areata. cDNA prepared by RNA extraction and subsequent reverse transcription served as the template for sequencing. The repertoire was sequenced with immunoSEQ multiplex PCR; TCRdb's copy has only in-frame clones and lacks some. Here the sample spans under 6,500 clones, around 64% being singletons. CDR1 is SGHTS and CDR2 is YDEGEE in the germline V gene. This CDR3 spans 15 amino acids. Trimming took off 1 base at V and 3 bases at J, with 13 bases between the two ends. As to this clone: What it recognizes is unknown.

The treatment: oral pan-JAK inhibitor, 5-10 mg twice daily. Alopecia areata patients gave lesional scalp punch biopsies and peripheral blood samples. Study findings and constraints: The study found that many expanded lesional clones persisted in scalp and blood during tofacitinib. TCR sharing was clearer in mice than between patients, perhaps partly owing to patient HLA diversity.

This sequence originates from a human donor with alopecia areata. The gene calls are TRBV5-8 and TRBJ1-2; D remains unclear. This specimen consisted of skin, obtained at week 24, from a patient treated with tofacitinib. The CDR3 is CASSLSGFPDYGYTF. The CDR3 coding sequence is TGTGCCAGCAGCTTGAGTGGCTTCCCGGACTATGGCTACACCTTC.